This passage covers 28 T cell receptor beta chains from one sample sequenced in a study of cytomegalovirus exposure and HLA in healthy donors. The PCR was carried out with 60 Vbeta primers and 13 Jbeta primers. The data were produced by immunoSEQ multiplex PCR, yet TCRdb's version contains in-frame clones alone and is incomplete. The sample has around 150,000 clones; 79% are singletons. What was sequenced was PBMCs. The receptors here all came from a human donor in good health.

The table lists this clone with a count of one. The chain joins TRBV11-2 to TRBJ2-1, with 9 bases aligning to TRBD2. CDR1 and CDR2 from the germline V gene are SGHAT and FQNNGV. V lost 6 bases to trimming and J lost 8 bases; unmatched junction nucleotides: 14. This CDR3 is built from 16 residues. CDR3 in DNA: TGTGCCAGCAGTTCTCCTAAGGGACTAGCTCTCTATGAGCAGTTCTTC. Encoded protein: CASSSPKGLALYEQFF.

This clone was picked up a small number of times. J is TRBJ1-5 and V is TRBV27; the D gene is possibly TRBD1 (6 bases). This CDR3 contains 13 residues. CDR1 is MNHEY and CDR2 is SMNVEV in the germline V gene (reference sequence). V lost 8 bases and J lost 5, with 13 bases in between. CDR3 sequence reads: CASSLRGYQPQHF. The DNA of the CDR3 is TGTGCCAGCTCGCTCAGGGGCTATCAGCCCCAGCATTTT.

V is TRBV16 and J is TRBJ2-1, with D maybe TRBD2 (6 bases). This CDR3 has 16 residues. V lost 2 bases to trimming and J lost 0 bases, with 11 bases between them. Germline values: CDR1 KGHSY, CDR2 FQNENV. As DNA, the CDR3 is TGTGCCAGCAGCCAAGTACTGGGGGGCTCCTACAATGAGCAGTTCTTC. Translated: CASSQVLGGSYNEQFF.

CDR3: CATSRGAQPQHF. The DNA of the CDR3 is TGTGCCACCAGCAGAGGGGCTCAGCCCCAGCATTTT. V and J are TRBV15 and TRBJ1-5; D not resolved. The CDR3 length is 12 residues. Germline-derived CDR1 and CDR2 are LNHNV and YYDKDF (reference sequence). Deletions cut 1 base from V and 6 bases from J, with 4 bases between.

This clone was counted a single time. This sequence joins TRBV18 and TRBJ2-7; 8 nucleotides line up with TRBD1. The CDR3 sequence is 16 residues long. Germline V gene lookup returns CDR1 KGHSH and CDR2 LQKENI. The V segment lost 3 bases and the J segment 4 bases; nucleotides outside the gene matches: 11. The CDR3 reads CASSPLPDRGVYEQYF. For the CDR3, the DNA is TGTGCCAGCTCACCGCTGCCCGACAGGGGAGTTTACGAGCAGTACTTC.

This clone has just a few counts. This chain uses TRBV28 with TRBJ1-5; D ambiguous. Trimming cost V 6 bases and J 1 base, with 13 bases left between them. The CDR3 length is 15 residues. CDR1 and CDR2 (germline): MDHEN, SYDVKM. The CDR3 bases are TGTGCCAGCAGCCCCACCGGTTGGAGCAATCAGCCCCAGCATTTT. Translated, it gives CASSPTGWSNQPQHF.

The V and J genes are TRBV9 and TRBJ2-3, with 7 bases identical to TRBD1. This CDR3 comprises 16 residues. The J segment lost 0 bases and the V segment lost 3 bases, leaving 7 bases of the junction unmatched. Germline values: CDR1 SGDLS, CDR2 YYNGEE. The CDR3, as DNA: TGTGCCAGCAGCGCCCGGGACAGAACTAGCACAGATACGCAGTATTTT. Protein product: CASSARDRTSTDTQYF.

This clone occurred once. The chain has TRBV7-9 and TRBJ2-1, with 12 bases matching TRBD2. The CDR3 loop spans 16 amino acids. The germline V gene has CDR1 SEHNR and CDR2 FQNEAQ (reference sequence). The V segment lost 2 bases and the J segment 4 bases; nucleotides outside the gene matches: 3. The CDR3 loop is CASSLLAGGIYNEQFF. The CDR3 coding sequence is TGTGCCAGCAGCTTACTAGCGGGAGGGATTTACAATGAGCAGTTCTTC.

This chain connects TRBV4-1 to TRBJ1-5; D might be TRBD1 (6 bases). The CDR3 runs to 14 residues. Germline CDR1 and CDR2: MGHRA and YSYEKL. V was trimmed by 9 bases and J by 4 bases, leaving 16 bases between them. The CDR3 DNA sequence: TGCGCCAGTAGCGACACAGGGCGGAATCAGCCCCAGCATTTT. Its translation is CASSDTGRNQPQHF.

This chain links TRBV4-1 with TRBJ1-1, with D maybe TRBD1 (5 bases). Trimming took 0 bases from V and 4 from J, leaving 12 bases between them. The CDR3 extends over 15 amino acids. Looked up from germline, CDR1 is MGHRA and CDR2 is YSYEKL. The chain's CDR3 is CASSQDRQGGTEAFF. CDR3 DNA: TGCGCCAGCAGCCAAGATCGGCAGGGCGGCACTGAAGCTTTCTTT.

The rearrangement uses TRBV28 and TRBJ1-2; 8 bases map to TRBD1. Germline loops: CDR1 MDHEN, CDR2 SYDVKM. J was trimmed by 3 bases and V by 3 bases; bases with no gene match: 6. This CDR3 is built from 15 residues. CDR3 amino acids: CASSFLGQDHYGYTF. CDR3 sequence (DNA): TGTGCCAGCAGTTTTTTGGGACAGGATCACTATGGCTACACCTTC.

The chain couples TRBV7-2 to TRBJ2-7; D may be TRBD2 (7 bases). Germline V gives CDR1 SGHTA, CDR2 FQGNSA. The length of the CDR3 is 13 residues. V was cut by 5 bases and J by 7 bases, with 15 bases left in between. The CDR3 sequence is CASSPRGGGEQYF. The DNA of the CDR3 is TGTGCCAGCAGCCCCCGGGGAGGGGGAGAGCAGTACTTC.

The chain is built from TRBV2 and TRBJ2-1, with TRBD2 matching 8 bases. The CDR3 is made up of 14 amino acids. Germline CDR1 and CDR2: SNHLY and FYNNEI. With 5 bases clipped from V and 3 bases from J, the junction kept 3 bases outside the gene matches. Written as DNA, the CDR3 is TGTGCCAGCAGTACTAGCGGATTCTACAATGAGCAGTTCTTC. Translating gives CASSTSGFYNEQFF.

This clone was found once. CDR3 sequence reads: CASSGGLAAPSYEQYF. The CDR3 coding sequence is TGTGCCAGCAGTGGAGGACTAGCGGCCCCCTCCTACGAGCAGTACTTC. This chain connects TRBV6-1 to TRBJ2-7; 10 positions agree with TRBD2. The junction had 6 bases not matched to a gene; V was cut back by 4 bases and J by 0 bases. Germline CDR1 is MNHNS and CDR2 is SASEGT. The CDR3 has 16 amino acids.

V usage is TRBV7-2 and J usage is TRBJ1-1, with D perhaps matching TRBD1 (6 bases). This CDR3 comprises 13 residues. Germline CDR1 SGHTA, CDR2 FQGNSA. Trimming removed 3 bases from V and 10 bases from J, with 15 bases in between. CDR3 protein: CASSFTGSSVAFF. As DNA, the CDR3 is TGTGCCAGCAGCTTCACAGGGTCTTCGGTAGCTTTCTTT.

J is TRBJ1-2 and V is TRBV6-5; D remains unclear. Germline values: CDR1 MNHEY, CDR2 SVGAGI. The CDR3 runs 15 residues. V was shortened by 6 bases and J by 6 bases, with 20 bases between the two germline ends. The CDR3: CASSLTHQAFDGYTF. The CDR3 DNA reads TGTGCCAGCAGCCTAACTCACCAGGCCTTCGATGGCTACACCTTC.

V is TRBV9 and J is TRBJ2-7, with 7 bases that match TRBD2. V shed 0 bases and J 5 bases; nucleotides not matched to a gene: 5. This CDR3 is 14 amino acids long. Germline lookup yields CDR1 SGDLS and CDR2 YYNGEE. Here the CDR3 reads CASSVGGGADEQYF. The CDR3 bases are TGTGCCAGCAGCGTAGGGGGAGGGGCGGACGAGCAGTACTTC.

The chain has TRBV11-2 and TRBJ1-1; D is possibly TRBD1 (6 bases). Trimming took 6 bases from V and 5 from J, leaving 19 bases between them. The CDR3 spans 15 residues. Germline loops: CDR1 SGHAT, CDR2 FQNNGV. CDR3 sequence: CASSYRGGERTEAFF. The CDR3 DNA reads TGTGCCAGCAGTTATAGGGGGGGGGAAAGGACTGAAGCTTTCTTT.

J is TRBJ1-6 and V is TRBV6-5; D is possibly TRBD1 (6 bases). The CDR3 is 15 amino acids. Per the germline V gene, CDR1 is MNHEY and CDR2 is SVGAGI. Trimming left V 0 bases short and J 8 bases short, with 11 bases between. In nucleotides, the CDR3 is TGTGCCAGCAGTTACTCGACAGGAGTCGATTCACCCCTCCACTTT. Its protein product is CASSYSTGVDSPLHF.

The CDR3 DNA follows: TGTGCCGCCGGGGGTCTCCCTAGCACAGATACGCAGTATTTT. This translates into CAAGGLPSTDTQYF. V is TRBV10-3 and J is TRBJ2-3; D possibly corresponds to TRBD2 (6 bases). V shed 11 bases and J shed 0 bases, with 15 bases lying between them. The CDR3 has 14 residues. Germline-derived CDR1 and CDR2 are ENHRY and SYGVKD.

The chain has TRBV21-1 and TRBJ2-1; the D call of TRBD2 is as the table states it, not checked on the DNA. TRBV21-1 is assigned pseudogene status. CDR3 size: 17 residues. CDR3 in DNA: TGTGCCAGCAGCAAAGTTTGGCCTAGCGGGGGCCGTAATGAGCAGTTCTTC. Its protein is CASSKVWPSGGRNEQFF.

The V gene is TRBV6-5, the J gene TRBJ2-7; 8 bases agree with TRBD2. Per the germline V gene, CDR1 is MNHEY and CDR2 is SVGAGI. V trimming: 2 bases; J trimming: 4 bases; junction bases outside the gene matches: 7. The CDR3 contains 15 residues. The CDR3: CASSYGAGGRYEQYF. CDR3 nucleotides: TGTGCCAGCAGTTACGGGGCGGGAGGTAGGTACGAGCAGTACTTC.

About this clone: One end of the junction fails to match germline, which may point to a read error. The J gene is TRBJ1-2, the V gene TRBV6-1; 7 positions agree with TRBD1. Germline V lookup: CDR1 MNHNS, CDR2 SASEGT. The CDR3 contains 14 residues. CDR3 bases: TGTGCCAGCGATAAGGGGGACAGAAACTATGGCTACCCCTTC. Protein: CASDKGDRNYGYPF.

This CDR3 is CASSFPNPNNEQFF. The CDR3 region has the DNA TGTGCCAGCAGCTTTCCTAATCCAAACAATGAGCAGTTCTTC. The chain is built from TRBV7-9 and TRBJ2-1, with D uncertain. Germline assignment: CDR1 SEHNR and CDR2 FQNEAQ (reference sequence). The CDR3 has 14 amino acids. Deletions cut 3 bases from V and 5 bases from J, with 11 bases between.

This clone has only one observation. The chain carries TRBV29-1 and TRBJ2-2; D is undetermined. Germline V gene data show CDR1 as SQVTM and CDR2 as ANQGSEA. The CDR3 runs to 13 residues. Deletions cut 5 bases from V and 2 bases from J, with 9 bases between. CDR3 coding DNA: TGCAGCGTTACTCTTATAAACACCGGGGAGCTGTTTTTT. The encoded protein is CSVTLINTGELFF.

V and J are TRBV19 and TRBJ2-1; D not certain. V was cut by 3 bases and J by 6 bases, with 6 bases left in between. This CDR3 spans 12 amino acids. Per the germline V gene, CDR1 is LNHDA and CDR2 is SQIVND (reference sequence). The CDR3 DNA follows: TGTGCCAGTAGTATGTCCGTCAATGAGCAGTTCTTC. Its protein is CASSMSVNEQFF.

The V call is TRBV28, the J call TRBJ1-5, with 7 bases matching TRBD1. Trimming at V came to 6 bases and at J to 1 base, leaving 6 bases not matched to a gene. Germline V gene sequence: CDR1 MDHEN, CDR2 SYDVKM. This CDR3 comprises 15 residues. In nucleotides, the CDR3 is TGTGCCAGCAGCAAAAGACAGGGCAGCAATCAGCCCCAGCATTTT. Amino acids: CASSKRQGSNQPQHF.

The genes are TRBV7-8 and TRBJ2-7; D may be TRBD1 (6 bases). Trimming removed 5 bases from V and 6 bases from J, with 11 bases in between. The CDR3 contains 12 residues. Looked up from germline, CDR1 is SGHVS and CDR2 is FQNEAQ. CDR3 in amino acids: CASSPTGSEQYF. The CDR3 DNA reads TGTGCCAGCAGCCCTACAGGGTCCGAGCAGTACTTC.